This passage covers 32 T cell receptor beta chains from one sample sequenced in a study of blood T cell repertoires in COVID-19 (dated by TCRdb to between 2020 and 2021). The library was generated by the immunoSEQ multiplex PCR assay. TCRdb limited this immuneACCESS table to in-frame rearrangements with V and J called. A share of clones is missing; checked studies link under half to unresolved V genes, and the rest is unexplained. For this sample the table gives 150,000 or so clones, of which 88% were detected only once. The top ten constitute 20% to 30% of the sample. Sample: peripheral blood. The receptors shown here come from a man aged 60-69 years with acute or convalescent COVID-19.

Note on this clone: This sample also contains other DNA sequences that code for the same CDR3. This rearrangement joins TRBV7-9 to TRBJ1-1, with D unclear. The V end lost 3 bases, the J end lost 0 bases, and 5 bases lay between the germline ends. Looked up from germline, CDR1 is SEHNR and CDR2 is FQNEAQ (reference sequence). The CDR3 runs to 13 residues. CDR3 amino acids: CASSLSLNTEAFF. The CDR3 bases are TGTGCCAGCAGCTTGAGCCTGAACACTGAAGCTTTCTTT.

V is TRBV5-1 and J is TRBJ2-3, with a tentative D call TRBD1 (6 bases). Germline V CDR1 and CDR2: SGHRS, YFSETQ. The CDR3 is made up of 14 amino acids. V shed 0 bases and J shed 4 bases, with 9 bases lying between them. The CDR3: CASSLEDSPDTQYF. The CDR3 DNA reads as TGCGCCAGCAGCTTGGAGGACAGCCCAGATACGCAGTATTTT.

The chain links TRBV6-5 to TRBJ1-1; 9 bases line up with TRBD1. V shed 6 bases and J 0 bases; nucleotides not matched to a gene: 5. This CDR3 spans 15 amino acids. CDR1 MNHEY and CDR2 SVGAGI come from the germline V gene. The CDR3 reads CASRVTGGLNTEAFF. The CDR3 nucleotides are TGTGCCAGCAGAGTGACAGGGGGGCTGAACACTGAAGCTTTCTTT.

V is TRBV2 and J is TRBJ1-3; TRBD1 aligns across 7 bases. V shed 7 bases and J 4 bases; nucleotides not matched to a gene: 4. The length of the CDR3 is 13 residues. The germline V gene has CDR1 SNHLY and CDR2 FYNNEI. This chain's CDR3 is CASIRDSGNTIYF. The CDR3 DNA sequence: TGTGCCAGCATAAGGGACAGCGGAAACACCATATATTTT.

The chain combines TRBV5-5 with TRBJ1-2; 12 positions match TRBD1. Germline CDR1 reads SGHKS; CDR2 reads YYEKEE (reference sequence). The CDR3 is 16 amino acids. Unmatched junction bases numbered 10, after V lost 3 bases and J lost 7 bases. CDR3 sequence reads: CASSSPGQGARGGYTF. In DNA, the CDR3 is TGTGCCAGCAGCTCCCCGGGACAGGGGGCGCGAGGTGGCTACACCTTC. Using reference TRBV5-5 and TRBJ1-2 for the parts outside the CDR3, the full variable domain is DAGVTQSPTHLIKTRGQQVTLRCSPISGHKSVSWYQQVLGQGPQFIFQYYEKEERGRGNFPDRFSARQFPNYSSELNVNALLLGDSALYLCASSSPGQGARGGYTFGSGTRLTVV.

The rearrangement joins TRBV6-2 or TRBV6-3 to TRBJ1-1, with D unresolved. With 5 bases removed from V and 2 bases from J, the gap between germline ends came to 9 bases. CDR1 MNHEY and CDR2 SVGEGT come from the germline V gene. This CDR3 has 13 amino acids. In nucleotides, the CDR3 is TGTGCCAGCAGTCTGCGAGAAAACACTGAAGCTTTCTTT. Its translation is CASSLRENTEAFF.

The chain employs TRBV19 and TRBJ2-5, with 13 bases matching TRBD2. CDR1 is LNHDA, CDR2 SQIVND, per germline (reference sequence). This CDR3 has 17 residues. Trimming removed 4 bases from V and 4 bases from J; junction bases left unmatched: 9. The CDR3 DNA reads as TGTGCCAGTAGTAAAGGGACTAGCGGGGACGGGGCAGAGACCCAGTACTTC. Its protein is CASSKGTSGDGAETQYF.

This clone turned up a few times. V usage is TRBV5-4 and J usage is TRBJ2-7, with 9 bases aligning to TRBD2. The CDR3 extends over 15 amino acids. Germline CDR1 is SGHNT and CDR2 is YYREEE (reference sequence). Trimming cost V 2 bases and J 0 bases; bases outside gene matches: 3. CDR3 in DNA: TGTGCCAGCAGCTTTGCGGGAGGGAGCTCCTACGAGCAGTACTTC. Translated: CASSFAGGSSYEQYF.

The chain joins TRBV24-1 to TRBJ2-2, with 7 nucleotides matching TRBD1. The germline V gene encodes CDR1 KGHDR and CDR2 SFDVKD. CDR3 length: 16 residues. Unmatched junction bases numbered 5, after V lost 4 bases and J lost 1 base. The CDR3 DNA follows: TGTGCCACCAGTGACCCAAGGACAGGGAACACCGGGGAGCTGTTTTTT. It translates to CATSDPRTGNTGELFF.

This clone was recorded a few times. The chain joins TRBV3-1 (or the pseudogene TRBV3-2) to TRBJ2-3; D may be TRBD2 (7 bases). With 0 bases removed from V and 5 bases from J, the gap between germline ends came to 12 bases. CDR1 is LGHDT, CDR2 YNNKEL, per germline (reference sequence). The CDR3 sequence is 15 residues long. CDR3 loop: CASSQDWGGGDTQYF. The CDR3 DNA reads as TGTGCCAGCAGCCAAGATTGGGGAGGGGGAGATACGCAGTATTTT.

The CDR3 region is CASSPTLQGNGYTF. In DNA, the CDR3 is TGTGCCAGCAGCCCAACTCTACAGGGAAACGGCTACACCTTC. The chain couples TRBV11-2 to TRBJ1-2; D is perhaps TRBD1 (6 bases). V was shortened by 5 bases and J by 8 bases, with 18 bases between the two germline ends. The CDR3 runs to 14 residues. The germline V gene encodes CDR1 SGHAT and CDR2 FQNNGV.

The genes are TRBV5-4 and TRBJ1-2; a possible D gene is TRBD1 (5 bases). Trimming stripped 4 bases from V and 1 base from J, with 11 bases between. From germline, CDR1 is SGHNT and CDR2 YYREEE (reference sequence). CDR3 length: 14 amino acids. DNA of the CDR3: TGTGCCAGCAGCCCCACCGGACATAACTATGGCTACACCTTC. Translation: CASSPTGHNYGYTF.

This clone appeared a single time. The junction and the germline gene differ at one end; a read error may be behind it. This sequence joins TRBV18 and TRBJ2-3; 9 bases align to TRBD1. From germline, CDR1 is KGHSH and CDR2 LQKENI. The CDR3 has 12 amino acids. For the CDR3, the DNA is TGTGCCAGCTCACCAAGTACAGGGGGCTCGGATTTT. It specifies CASSPSTGGSDF.

The chain joins TRBV24-1 to TRBJ2-6, with 9 positions matching TRBD1. This CDR3 is built from 15 residues. The trim removed 9 bases at V and 4 bases at J, leaving 6 bases unmatched. Germline CDR1 KGHDR, CDR2 SFDVKD. The CDR3 loop is CATSGQGLGANVLTF. CDR3 nucleotides: TGTGCCACCTCGGGACAGGGACTCGGGGCCAACGTCCTGACTTTC.

In regard to this clone: Other DNA sequences in this sample translate to the same CDR3. This sequence joins TRBV5-1 and TRBJ2-2, with D possibly being TRBD2 (5 bases). CDR1 is SGHRS and CDR2 is YFSETQ in the germline V gene. Trimming removed 0 bases at V and 2 bases at J, with 8 bases between. The CDR3 is made up of 15 amino acids. DNA for the CDR3: TGCGCCAGCAGCTTGGGGACTGTTAACACCGGGGAGCTGTTTTTT. Translating gives CASSLGTVNTGELFF.

Only one count was recorded for this clone. The V and J genes are TRBV6-2 or TRBV6-3 and TRBJ1-4, with 8 bases fitting TRBD1. This CDR3 has 15 residues. CDR1 and CDR2 from the germline V gene are MNHEY and SVGEGT. The V and J ends lost 4 bases and 5 bases, in that order; junction bases with no gene match: 6. CDR3 coding DNA: TGTGCCAGCAGTTTCCCCGGGACAGGAAATGAAAAACTGTTTTTT. Translated, it gives CASSFPGTGNEKLFF.

The CDR3 bases are TGCGCCAGCAGCCAAGATTCGGTAGCGGCAGATACGCAGTATTTT. Its translation is CASSQDSVAADTQYF. This sequence joins TRBV4-1 and TRBJ2-3; D is perhaps TRBD2 (6 bases). Trimming took off 0 bases at V and 4 bases at J, with 11 bases between the two ends. The germline V gene encodes CDR1 MGHRA and CDR2 YSYEKL. The CDR3 consists of 15 residues.

This sequence joins TRBV19 and TRBJ2-3; possible D gene TRBD2, 6 bases. The V gene's germline CDR1 is LNHDA and CDR2 SQIVND (reference sequence). The CDR3 has 14 amino acids. V was trimmed by 4 bases and J by 0 bases, leaving 8 bases between them. The CDR3 sequence is CASSTGTSTDTQYF. CDR3 DNA sequence: TGTGCCAGTAGTACCGGGACTAGCACAGATACGCAGTATTTT. Full variable domain (outside the CDR3, taken from reference TRBV19 and TRBJ2-3): DGGITQSPKYLFRKEGQNVTLSCEQNLNHDAMYWYRQDPGQGLRLIYYSQIVNDFQKGDIAEGYSVSREKKESFPLTVTSAQKNPTAFYLCASSTGTSTDTQYFGPGTRLTVL.

The genes are TRBV28 and TRBJ1-4, with TRBD1 matching over 7 bases. Germline V gives CDR1 MDHEN, CDR2 SYDVKM. The CDR3 runs to 14 residues. Losses at the gene ends were 5 bases for V and 5 bases for J; bases not matched to a gene: 5. The CDR3 loop reads CASSLTGNNEKLFF. The CDR3 DNA follows: TGTGCCAGCAGTCTGACAGGGAACAATGAAAAACTGTTTTTT.

This chain uses TRBV10-3 with TRBJ1-2; 8 nucleotides agree with TRBD1. The CDR3 covers 13 residues. Trimming removed 8 bases from V and 0 bases from J; junction bases left unmatched: 2. From germline, CDR1 is ENHRY and CDR2 SYGVKD. As DNA, the CDR3 is TGTGCCATCGGGACAGGAGCTAACTATGGCTACACCTTC. Amino acid sequence: CAIGTGANYGYTF.

The V and J genes are TRBV12-5 and TRBJ2-5; 8 bases agree with TRBD2. CDR3 length: 19 residues. In germline, CDR1 is LGHNT, CDR2 FRNRAP. The trim removed 2 bases at V and 0 bases at J, leaving 14 bases unmatched. DNA of the CDR3: TGTGCTAGTGGTTTGTTCAGACGGGGGGGCCTTCTTTACCAAGAGACCCAGTACTTC. Its translation: CASGLFRRGGLLYQETQYF.

Concerning this clone itself: The same CDR3 arises from other DNA sequences in this sample as well. The chain has TRBV6-2 or TRBV6-3 and TRBJ1-2; TRBD1 agrees at 12 bases. CDR1 is MNHEY, CDR2 SVGEGT, per germline. After removal of 0 bases from V and 3 bases from J, the junction contained 2 bases not matched to a gene. The CDR3 spans 16 residues. Here the CDR3 reads CASSYSGQGADYGYTF. DNA for the CDR3: TGTGCCAGCAGTTACTCGGGACAGGGGGCGGACTATGGCTACACCTTC.

CDR3 loop: CASSPPGGVSYEQYF. CDR3 coding DNA: TGTGCCAGCAGTCCTCCGGGGGGGGTCTCCTACGAGCAGTACTTC. The V gene is TRBV6-6, the J gene TRBJ2-7; 8 bases align to TRBD2. Germline assignment: CDR1 MNHNY and CDR2 SVGAGI (reference sequence). The V gene end was trimmed by 5 bases and the J gene end by 0 bases; junction bases not matched to a gene: 6. The CDR3 totals 15 residues.

This rearrangement joins TRBV4-1 to TRBJ2-1; weak D call: TRBD2 (5 bases). The germline gives CDR1 MGHRA, CDR2 YSYEKL. Trimming removed 3 bases from V and 6 bases from J, with 15 bases in between. The CDR3 length is 15 residues. CDR3 amino acids: CASSHAGMSINEQFF. The CDR3 DNA is TGCGCCAGCAGCCACGCCGGGATGTCCATCAATGAGCAGTTCTTC.

The chain has TRBV9 and TRBJ2-3, with D maybe TRBD2 (6 bases). The CDR3 is 17 amino acids. Trimming cost V 3 bases and J 1 base, with 18 bases left between them. Germline lookup yields CDR1 SGDLS and CDR2 YYNGEE. The CDR3 DNA is TGTGCCAGCAGCGCCGTCCCCCGCGCTAGCGGCACAGATACGCAGTATTTT. Its translation is CASSAVPRASGTDTQYF.

V and J are TRBV6-5 and TRBJ1-1; possibly TRBD1 for D (6 bases). Trimming took 7 bases from V and 3 from J, leaving 18 bases between them. Germline-derived CDR1 and CDR2 are MNHEY and SVGAGI. The CDR3 extends over 15 amino acids. DNA of the CDR3: TGTGCCAGCAAAGAAAGCTGGGGGCGAGACACTGAAGCTTTCTTT. Residues: CASKESWGRDTEAFF.

The rearrangement uses TRBV27 and TRBJ2-3; weak D call: TRBD2 (6 bases). This CDR3 has 14 residues. Germline V gene sequence: CDR1 MNHEY, CDR2 SMNVEV (reference sequence). V lost 3 bases and J lost 2, with 9 bases in between. In nucleotides, the CDR3 is TGTGCCAGCAGTTTGGGGGGTGACACAGATACGCAGTATTTT. This encodes CASSLGGDTDTQYF.

This clone has a handful of counts. The chain combines TRBV20-1 with TRBJ1-1; D is undetermined. Trimming pared 2 bases from V and 1 base from J, leaving 2 bases between. Germline CDR1 and CDR2: DFQATT and SNEGSKA (reference sequence). The length of the CDR3 is 11 residues. In nucleotides, the CDR3 is TGCAGTGCTAGACAGAACACTGAAGCTTTCTTT. Amino acid sequence: CSARQNTEAFF.

The chain employs TRBV18 and TRBJ1-5; 10 bases fit TRBD1. The CDR3 spans 17 residues. The germline V gene has CDR1 KGHSH and CDR2 LQKENI. Trimming at V came to 3 bases and at J to 8 bases, leaving 13 bases not matched to a gene. The CDR3 loop is CASSPAGTGVPVKPQHF. DNA of the CDR3: TGTGCCAGCTCACCGGCCGGGACAGGGGTCCCCGTGAAGCCCCAGCATTTT.

The V call is TRBV18, the J call TRBJ1-1; 10 bases are a match to TRBD1. This CDR3 has 14 amino acids. V lost 3 bases and J lost 6; bases outside the gene matches: 4. Germline-derived CDR1 and CDR2 are KGHSH and LQKENI. Here the CDR3 reads CASSPLDRGAEAFF. The CDR3 bases are TGTGCCAGCTCACCTCTGGACAGGGGGGCTGAAGCTTTCTTT.

The genes are TRBV5-4 and TRBJ2-5; 11 nucleotides agree with TRBD1. CDR1 is SGHNT and CDR2 is YYREEE in the germline V gene (reference sequence). Trimming cost V 3 bases and J 4 bases; bases outside gene matches: 14. The CDR3 contains 18 residues. CDR3 in amino acids: CASSSAQRGQGGRETQYF. In DNA form, the CDR3 reads TGTGCCAGCAGCTCCGCCCAAAGGGGACAGGGGGGGCGAGAGACCCAGTACTTC.

This chain joins TRBV19 and TRBJ1-2; D gene unclear. V was shortened by 6 bases and J by 3 bases, with 20 bases between the two germline ends. The CDR3 sequence is 16 residues long. The V gene's germline CDR1 is LNHDA and CDR2 SQIVND (reference sequence). The CDR3 region is CASRSMGPTRYYGYTF. As DNA, the CDR3 is TGTGCCAGTAGAAGCATGGGCCCGACGAGATACTATGGCTACACCTTC.